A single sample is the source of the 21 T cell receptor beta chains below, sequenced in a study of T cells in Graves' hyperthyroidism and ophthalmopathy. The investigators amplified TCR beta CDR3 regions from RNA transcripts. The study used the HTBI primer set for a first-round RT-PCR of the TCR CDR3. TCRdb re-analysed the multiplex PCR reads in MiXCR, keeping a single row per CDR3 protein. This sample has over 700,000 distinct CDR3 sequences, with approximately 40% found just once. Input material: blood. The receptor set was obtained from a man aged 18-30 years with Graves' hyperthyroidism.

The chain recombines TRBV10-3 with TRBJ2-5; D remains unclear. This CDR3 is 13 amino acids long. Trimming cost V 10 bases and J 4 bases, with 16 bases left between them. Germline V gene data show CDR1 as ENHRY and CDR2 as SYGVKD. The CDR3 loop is CASSPTIRETQYF. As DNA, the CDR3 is TGTGCCAGCTCCCCAACCATCAGAGAGACCCAGTACTTC.

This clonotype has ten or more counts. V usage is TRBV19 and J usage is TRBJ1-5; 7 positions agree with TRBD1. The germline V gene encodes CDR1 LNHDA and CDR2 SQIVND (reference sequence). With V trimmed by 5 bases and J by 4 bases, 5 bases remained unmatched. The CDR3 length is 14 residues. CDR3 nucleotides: TGTGCCAGTAGTCCACAGGGGCTTAATCAGCCCCAGCATTTT. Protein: CASSPQGLNQPQHF.

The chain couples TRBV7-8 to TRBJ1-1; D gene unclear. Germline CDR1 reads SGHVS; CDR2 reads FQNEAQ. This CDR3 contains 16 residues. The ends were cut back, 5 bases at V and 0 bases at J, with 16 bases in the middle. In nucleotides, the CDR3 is TGTGCCAGCAGCCCGAGGACCGTCAGATTGAACACTGAAGCTTTCTTT. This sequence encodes CASSPRTVRLNTEAFF.

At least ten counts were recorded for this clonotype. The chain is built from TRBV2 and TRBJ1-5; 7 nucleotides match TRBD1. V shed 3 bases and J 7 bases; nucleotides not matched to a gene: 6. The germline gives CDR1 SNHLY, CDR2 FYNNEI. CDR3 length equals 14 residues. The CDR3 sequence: CASSEQGGKQPQHF. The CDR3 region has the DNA TGTGCCAGCAGTGAGCAGGGGGGGAAACAGCCCCAGCATTTT.

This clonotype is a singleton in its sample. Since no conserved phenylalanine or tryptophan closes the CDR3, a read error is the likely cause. CDR3 sequence (DNA): TGCAGTGCTAGAAGACAGGGCGGAGTCCACGAGCAGTACTTA. Translating gives CSARRQGGVHEQYL. The rearrangement uses TRBV20-1 and TRBJ2-7, with 7 positions matching TRBD1. Trimming cost V 2 bases and J 5 bases; bases outside gene matches: 9. CDR1 DFQATT and CDR2 SNEGSKA come from the germline V gene (reference sequence). The CDR3 is made up of 14 amino acids.

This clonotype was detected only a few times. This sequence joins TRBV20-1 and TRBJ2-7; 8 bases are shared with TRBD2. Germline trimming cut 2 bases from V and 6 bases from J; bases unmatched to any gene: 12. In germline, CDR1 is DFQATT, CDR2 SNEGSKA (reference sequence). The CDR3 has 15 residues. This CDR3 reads CSARTKDGSGVEQYF. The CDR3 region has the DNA TGCAGTGCTAGAACGAAGGACGGTAGCGGGGTCGAGCAGTACTTC.

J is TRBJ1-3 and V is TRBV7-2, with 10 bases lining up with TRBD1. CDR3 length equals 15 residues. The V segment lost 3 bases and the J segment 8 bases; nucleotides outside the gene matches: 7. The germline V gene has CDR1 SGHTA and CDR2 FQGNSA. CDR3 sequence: CASSFERDRGYTIYF. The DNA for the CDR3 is TGTGCCAGCAGCTTCGAGAGGGACAGGGGATACACCATATATTTT.

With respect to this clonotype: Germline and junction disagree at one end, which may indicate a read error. CDR3 sequence (DNA): TGTGCCAGCAGTTCCCTCGCGGTTGGGGGCACGACTGAAGCTTTCTTT. Translation: CASSSLAVGGTTEAFF. J is TRBJ1-1 and V is TRBV10-3; D is perhaps TRBD1 (6 bases). There are 16 residues in the CDR3. CDR1 and CDR2 (germline): ENHRY, SYGVKD.

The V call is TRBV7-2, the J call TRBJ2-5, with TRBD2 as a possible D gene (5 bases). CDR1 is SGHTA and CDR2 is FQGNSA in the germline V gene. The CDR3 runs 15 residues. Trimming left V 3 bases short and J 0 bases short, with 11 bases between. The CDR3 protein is CASSFVSGNQETQYF. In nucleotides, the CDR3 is TGTGCCAGCAGCTTTGTTTCGGGAAACCAAGAGACCCAGTACTTC.

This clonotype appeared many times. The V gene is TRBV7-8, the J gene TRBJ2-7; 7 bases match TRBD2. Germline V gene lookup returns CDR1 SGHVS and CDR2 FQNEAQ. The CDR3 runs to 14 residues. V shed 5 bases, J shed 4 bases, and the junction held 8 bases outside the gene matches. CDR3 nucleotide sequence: TGTGCCAGCAGCGCTGGACTAGGAGGGTACGAGCAGTACTTC. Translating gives CASSAGLGGYEQYF.

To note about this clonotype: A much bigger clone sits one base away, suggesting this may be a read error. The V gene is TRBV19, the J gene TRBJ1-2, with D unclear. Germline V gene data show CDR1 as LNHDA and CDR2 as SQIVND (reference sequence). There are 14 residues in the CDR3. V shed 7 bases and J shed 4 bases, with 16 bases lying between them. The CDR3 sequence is CASNPTASSYGYTF. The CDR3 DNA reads TGTGCCAGTAATCCAACGGCCTCGAGCTATGGCTACACCTTC.

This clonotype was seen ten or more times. The CDR3 nucleotides are TGCAGCGTTGAAGACAGGGACGGGGACTATGGCTACACCTTC. It codes for CSVEDRDGDYGYTF. This sequence joins TRBV29-1 and TRBJ1-2, with D possibly being TRBD1 (5 bases). The CDR3 runs 14 residues. Trimming took off 0 bases at V and 3 bases at J, with 11 bases between the two ends. Germline-derived CDR1 and CDR2 are SQVTM and ANQGSEA. Full variable domain (outside the CDR3, taken from reference TRBV29-1 and TRBJ1-2): SAVISQKPSRDICQRGTSLTIQCQVDSQVTMMFWYRQQPGQSLTLIATANQGSEATYESGFVIDKFPISRPNLTFSTLTVSNMSPEDSSIYLCSVEDRDGDYGYTFGSGTRLTVV.

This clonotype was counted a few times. This CDR3 is CASSHPEGGADTEAFF. DNA for the CDR3: TGCGCCAGCAGCCATCCCGAGGGGGGCGCCGACACTGAAGCTTTCTTT. The chain combines TRBV5-1 with TRBJ1-1; perhaps TRBD1 as D (6 bases). With 4 bases removed from V and 3 bases from J, the gap between germline ends came to 19 bases. Looked up from germline, CDR1 is SGHRS and CDR2 is YFSETQ. The CDR3 consists of 16 residues.

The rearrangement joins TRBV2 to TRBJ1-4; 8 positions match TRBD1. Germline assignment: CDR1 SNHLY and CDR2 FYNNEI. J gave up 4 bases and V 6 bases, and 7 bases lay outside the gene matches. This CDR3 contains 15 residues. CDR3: CASRPDRAGNEKLFF. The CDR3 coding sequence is TGTGCCAGCAGGCCGGACAGGGCTGGTAATGAAAAACTGTTTTTT.

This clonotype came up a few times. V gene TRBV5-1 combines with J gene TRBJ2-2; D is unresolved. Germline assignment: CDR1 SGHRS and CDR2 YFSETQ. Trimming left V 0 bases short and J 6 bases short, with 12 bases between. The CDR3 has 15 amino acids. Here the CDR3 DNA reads TGCGCCAGCAGCTTGGCCACCCAAAGGGCCGGGGAGCTGTTTTTT. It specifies CASSLATQRAGELFF.

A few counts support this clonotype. The CDR3 here is CASSGGGRNQPQHF. The CDR3 DNA reads as TGTGCCAGCAGTGGGGGGGGCAGAAATCAGCCCCAGCATTTT. J is TRBJ1-5 and V is TRBV6-2 or TRBV6-3, with D possibly matching TRBD1 (6 bases). Germline V gene sequence: CDR1 MNHEY, CDR2 SVGEGT. The length of the CDR3 is 14 residues. V was clipped by 5 bases and J by 4 bases, with 12 bases between them.

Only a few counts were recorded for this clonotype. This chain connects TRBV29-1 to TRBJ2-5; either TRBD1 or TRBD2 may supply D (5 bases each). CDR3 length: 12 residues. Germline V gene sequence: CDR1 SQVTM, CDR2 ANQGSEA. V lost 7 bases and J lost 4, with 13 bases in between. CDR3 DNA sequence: TGCAGCGGAAATGGGGCGGGAGAGACCCAGTACTTC. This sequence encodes CSGNGAGETQYF. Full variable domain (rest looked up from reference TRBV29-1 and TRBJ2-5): SAVISQKPSRDICQRGTSLTIQCQVDSQVTMMFWYRQQPGQSLTLIATANQGSEATYESGFVIDKFPISRPNLTFSTLTVSNMSPEDSSIYLCSGNGAGETQYFGPGTRLLVL.

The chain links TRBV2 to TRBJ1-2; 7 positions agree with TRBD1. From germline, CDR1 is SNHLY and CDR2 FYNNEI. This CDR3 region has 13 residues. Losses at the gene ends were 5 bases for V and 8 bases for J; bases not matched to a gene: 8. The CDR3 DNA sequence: TGTGCCAGCAGTTTAGCCATCAGGGGGGGCTACACCTTC. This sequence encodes CASSLAIRGGYTF.

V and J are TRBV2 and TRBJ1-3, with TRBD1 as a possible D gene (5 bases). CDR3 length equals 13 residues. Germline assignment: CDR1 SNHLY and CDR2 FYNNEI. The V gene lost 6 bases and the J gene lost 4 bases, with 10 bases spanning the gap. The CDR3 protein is CASSRDQGNTIYF. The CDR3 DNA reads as TGTGCCAGCAGCAGGGACCAGGGAAACACCATATATTTT.

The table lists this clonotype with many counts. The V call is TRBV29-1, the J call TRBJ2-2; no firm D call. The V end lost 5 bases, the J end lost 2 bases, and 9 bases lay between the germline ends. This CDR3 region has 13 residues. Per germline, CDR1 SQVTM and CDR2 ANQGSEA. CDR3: CSVQRLNTGELFF. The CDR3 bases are TGCAGCGTTCAGCGCCTTAACACCGGGGAGCTGTTTTTT.

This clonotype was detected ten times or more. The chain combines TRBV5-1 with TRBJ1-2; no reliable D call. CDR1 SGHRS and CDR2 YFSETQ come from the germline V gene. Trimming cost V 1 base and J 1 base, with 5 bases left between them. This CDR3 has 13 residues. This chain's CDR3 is CASSLTSNYGYTF. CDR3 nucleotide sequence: TGCGCCAGCAGCTTGACCAGTAACTATGGCTACACCTTC. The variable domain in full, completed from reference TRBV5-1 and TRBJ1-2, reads KAGVTQTPRYLIKTRGQQVTLSCSPISGHRSVSWYQQTPGQGLQFLFEYFSETQRNKGNFPGRFSGRQFSNSRSEMNVSTLELGDSALYLCASSLTSNYGYTFGSGTRLTVV.